This TCR beta chain was sequenced during a study of OX40 agonist ivuxolimab in advanced cancers. Here immunoSEQ multiplex PCR was the method, and the copy in TCRdb shows in-frame clones only, minus some. The sample contains 15,000 to 20,000 clones, about four fifths of which appear only once. Study-level findings and limits: There were also nonresponders showing low normalized T-cell clonal expansion. In CD8+ T cells, expanded clones were on average more numerous than in CD4+. Expansion of clones was among the lowest in partial responders at 0.1-3.0 mg/kg.

People who had autoimmune disease history or systemic immunosuppression were excluded. To note about this clone: Its antigen is currently unknown.

In germline, CDR1 is MNHNS, CDR2 SASEGT. V was shortened by 10 bases and J by 3 bases, with 16 bases between the two germline ends. CDR3 length: 13 amino acids. The source was CD4+ or CD8+ T cells sorted from blood, collected in a trial of the OX40 agonist ivuxolimab. The chain uses TRBV6-1 and TRBJ2-7; D is perhaps TRBD2 (6 bases). The TCR originated in an adult with an advanced solid tumor such as melanoma, head and neck, liver or kidney cancer. Here the CDR3 reads CAIFSREDYEQYF. The CDR3 DNA follows: TGTGCCATATTCTCAAGGGAGGACTACGAGCAGTACTTC.